These T cell receptor beta chains were read from a single sample in a study of response to subunit inactivated influenza vaccine. One entry per CDR3 protein, called by TCRdb with MiXCR from the RT-PCR reads. The sample records about 650,000 distinct CDR3 sequences, approximately 15% being singletons. The sequencing here drew on PBMCs from blood, taken approximately 13 days after vaccination. Every receptor here comes from a man over 45 who received an inactivated influenza vaccine. Both conserved end residues are part of each CDR3. Fields, in order: V gene, clone size, J gene, D gene, CDR3 DNA, CDR3 protein. A D gene is named only where the DNA matches it firmly. Rows may omit the clone size; those that give it use once, few, many or a size class.

>TRBV5-5|few|TRBJ2-1|-
TGTGCCAGTACAGGCGGAGGCCTGAATGAGCAGTTCTTC
CASTGGGLNEQFF
>TRBV5-1|-|TRBJ2-7|TRBD1
TGCGCCAGCAGCTCGGGACAGGGGGGGGACTACGAGCAGTACTTC
CASSSGQGGDYEQYF
>TRBV6-1|-|TRBJ1-5|TRBD1
TGTGCCAGCATCGCCGGGACAGGGGGGAGTAGCAATCAGCCCCAGCATTTT
CASIAGTGGSSNQPQHF
>TRBV11-2|-|TRBJ2-3|-
TGTGCCAGCAGCCCGACTATGCAGGCAGATACGCAGTATTTT
CASSPTMQADTQYF
>TRBV7-3|-|TRBJ2-2|-
TGTGCCAGCAGCTTATCCCCGGGTACCGGGGAGCTGTTTTTT
CASSLSPGTGELFF
>TRBV15|few|TRBJ2-1|TRBD1
TGTGCCACCAGCGCGGTCTCCAGGGACAGGGGGTTCTTC
CATSAVSRDRGFF
>TRBV7-9|-|TRBJ2-7|-
TGTGCCAGCAGCTTACTAGCCGCCCCTTACGAGCAGTACTTC
CASSLLAAPYEQYF
>TRBV10-3|few|TRBJ1-2|-
TGTGCCATCAGTGGAGGACAGTTTAACTATGGCTACACCTTC
CAISGGQFNYGYTF
>TRBV4-3|few|TRBJ2-5|-
TGCGCCAGCAGCCAAGTACCCGGGGCGGGAGAGACCCAGTACTTC
CASSQVPGAGETQYF
>TRBV28|few|TRBJ2-3|-
TGTGCCAGCAATCCCTTCCCCGGGGGCTCGGGCACAGATACGCAGTATTTT
CASNPFPGGSGTDTQYF
>TRBV7-8|few|TRBJ2-7|-
TGTGCCAGCAGCTTAGAGGGGGGACTTTTGATGGAGCAGTACTTC
CASSLEGGLLMEQYF
>TRBV5-1|few|TRBJ2-5|-
TGCGCCAGCAGCTTGTATGGGGGGCTCCAAGAGACCCAGTACTTC
CASSLYGGLQETQYF
>TRBV6-5|few|TRBJ2-1|-
TGTGCCAGCAGTTCTAGCACCTACAATGAGCAGTTCTTC
CASSSSTYNEQFF
>TRBV10-2|few|TRBJ2-2|-
TGCGCCAGCATTTTGAACCCCGGGGAGCTGTTTTTT
CASILNPGELFF
>TRBV20-1|-|TRBJ2-5|-
TGCAGTGCTAGTAGAGGGCAGGTTAAGGAGACCCAGTACTTC
CSASRGQVKETQYF
>TRBV7-9|few|TRBJ2-1|-
TGTGCCAGCAGCATAAGGGCGGACAGAGAATACAATGAGCAGTTCTTC
CASSIRADREYNEQFF
>TRBV9|-|TRBJ1-4|-
TGTGCCAGCAGCCCTCAGGGGTGGACTAATGAAAAACTGTTTTTT
CASSPQGWTNEKLFF
>TRBV11-3|-|TRBJ2-1|-
TGTGCCAGCAGCTTAGATGCGGGTCACTACAATGAGCAGTTCTTC
CASSLDAGHYNEQFF
>TRBV7-9|-|TRBJ2-3|TRBD2
TGTGCCAGCAGCGCTACGGGGGGAGTCGGCACAGATACGCAGTATTTT
CASSATGGVGTDTQYF
>TRBV12-3/TRBV12-4|-|TRBJ2-7|-
TGTGCCAGCAGTTTCACCGTTAGGGGCGAGCAGTACTTC
CASSFTVRGEQYF
>TRBV2|-|TRBJ2-3|-
TGTGCCAGCAGCCTACGTCCCGGGTCTTTCACAGATACGCAGTATTTT
CASSLRPGSFTDTQYF
>TRBV12-3/TRBV12-4|-|TRBJ1-5|-
TGTGCCAGCAGTCCGTCGGTTGCGGGGCAGCCCCAGCATTTT
CASSPSVAGQPQHF
>TRBV20-1|few|TRBJ2-4|-
TGCAGTGCGGCCCGCTCGAGGATCAAAAACATTCAGTACTTC
CSAARSRIKNIQYF
>TRBV5-1|many|TRBJ1-5|TRBD1
TGCGCCAGCAGCCTGACAGGGGTCGGTCAGCCCCAGCATTTT
CASSLTGVGQPQHF
>TRBV7-2|-|TRBJ1-1|-
TGTGCCAGCAGCTTAGCTCCGGGACTGCTTAACACTGAAGCTTTCTTT
CASSLAPGLLNTEAFF
>TRBV12-3/TRBV12-4|few|TRBJ1-6|TRBD1
TGTGCCAGCAGTCGGACAGGGGATGCGTATTCACCCCTCCACTTT
CASSRTGDAYSPLHF
>TRBV5-1|many|TRBJ2-1|-
TGCGCCAGCAGCCCGTGGGGGGCTGCTTCAAATGAGCAGTTCTTC
CASSPWGAASNEQFF
>TRBV5-1|many|TRBJ2-3|TRBD2
TGCGCCAGCAGCTTTAGCGGGGGGGCCAAAGATACGCAGTATTTT
CASSFSGGAKDTQYF
>TRBV10-3|-|TRBJ2-4|TRBD2
TGTACCATCAGTTCGGGGACTAGCGGGAGGGCCTTGATCGACATTCAGTACTTC
CTISSGTSGRALIDIQYF
>TRBV2|-|TRBJ1-6|TRBD1
TGTGCCAGCAGTGAAAATCCCGGGACAGGGTCTTCACCCCTCCACTTT
CASSENPGTGSSPLHF
>TRBV20-1|-|TRBJ1-1|TRBD1
TGCAGTGCCGAAGGACAGGTGACGCAAAGTGAAGCTTTCTTT
CSAEGQVTQSEAFF
>TRBV29-1|-|TRBJ2-5|TRBD1
TGCAGCGGGGGAGACAGGGCCGAGACCCAGTACTTC
CSGGDRAETQYF
>TRBV7-2|-|TRBJ2-5|TRBD2
TGTGCCAGCAGCTTACGGCGGGGGGTGGTTGAGACCCAGTACTTC
CASSLRRGVVETQYF